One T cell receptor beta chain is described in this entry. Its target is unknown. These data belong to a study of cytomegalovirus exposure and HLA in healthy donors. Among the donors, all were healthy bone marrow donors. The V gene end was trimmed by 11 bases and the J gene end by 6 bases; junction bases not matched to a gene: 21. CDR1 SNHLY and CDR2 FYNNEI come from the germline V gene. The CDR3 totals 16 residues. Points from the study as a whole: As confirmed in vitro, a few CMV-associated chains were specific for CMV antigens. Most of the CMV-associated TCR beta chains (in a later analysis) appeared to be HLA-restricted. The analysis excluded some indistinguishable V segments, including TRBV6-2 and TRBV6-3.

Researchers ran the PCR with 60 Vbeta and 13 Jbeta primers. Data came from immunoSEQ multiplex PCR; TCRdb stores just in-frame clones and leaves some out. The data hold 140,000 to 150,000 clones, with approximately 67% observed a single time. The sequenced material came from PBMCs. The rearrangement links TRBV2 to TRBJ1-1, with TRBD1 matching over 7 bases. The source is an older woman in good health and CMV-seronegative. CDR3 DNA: TGTGCCCGCGAGGGGGCACGTCGGGGCCGAGGGCCTGAAGCTTTCTTT. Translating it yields CAREGARRGRGPEAFF. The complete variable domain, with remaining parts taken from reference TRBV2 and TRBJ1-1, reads EPEVTQTPSHQVTQMGQEVILRCVPISNHLYFYWYRQILGQKVEFLVSFYNNEISEKSEIFDDQFSVERPDGSNFTLKIRSTKLEDSAMYFCAREGARRGRGPEAFFGQGTRLTVV.